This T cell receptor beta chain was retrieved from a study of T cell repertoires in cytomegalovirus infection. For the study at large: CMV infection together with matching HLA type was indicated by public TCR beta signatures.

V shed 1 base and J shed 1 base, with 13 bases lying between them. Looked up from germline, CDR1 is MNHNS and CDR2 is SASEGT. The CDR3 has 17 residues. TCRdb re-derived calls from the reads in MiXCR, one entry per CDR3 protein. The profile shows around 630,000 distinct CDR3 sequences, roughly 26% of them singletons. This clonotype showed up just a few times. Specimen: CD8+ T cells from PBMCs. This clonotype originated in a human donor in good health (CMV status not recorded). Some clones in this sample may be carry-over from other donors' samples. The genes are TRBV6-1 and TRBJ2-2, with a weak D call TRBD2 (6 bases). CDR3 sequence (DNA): TGTGCCAGCAGTGAAGGATATCTAGCGTTGAACACCGGGGAGCTGTTTTTT. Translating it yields CASSEGYLALNTGELFF.